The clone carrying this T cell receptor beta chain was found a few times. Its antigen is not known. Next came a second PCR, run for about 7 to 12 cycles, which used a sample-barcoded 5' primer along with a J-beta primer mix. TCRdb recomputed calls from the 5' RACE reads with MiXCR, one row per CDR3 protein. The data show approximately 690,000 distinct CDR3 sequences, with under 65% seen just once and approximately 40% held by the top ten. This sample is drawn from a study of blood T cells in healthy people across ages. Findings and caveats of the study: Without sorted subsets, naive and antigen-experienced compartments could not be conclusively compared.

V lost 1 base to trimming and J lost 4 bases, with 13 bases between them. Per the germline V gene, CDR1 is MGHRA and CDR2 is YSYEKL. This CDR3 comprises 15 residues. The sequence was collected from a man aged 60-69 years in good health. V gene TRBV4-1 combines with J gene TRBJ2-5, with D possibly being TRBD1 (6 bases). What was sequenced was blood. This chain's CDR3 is CASSQVGAGLETQYF. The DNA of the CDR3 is TGCGCCAGCAGCCAAGTGGGGGCAGGACTAGAGACCCAGTACTTC.